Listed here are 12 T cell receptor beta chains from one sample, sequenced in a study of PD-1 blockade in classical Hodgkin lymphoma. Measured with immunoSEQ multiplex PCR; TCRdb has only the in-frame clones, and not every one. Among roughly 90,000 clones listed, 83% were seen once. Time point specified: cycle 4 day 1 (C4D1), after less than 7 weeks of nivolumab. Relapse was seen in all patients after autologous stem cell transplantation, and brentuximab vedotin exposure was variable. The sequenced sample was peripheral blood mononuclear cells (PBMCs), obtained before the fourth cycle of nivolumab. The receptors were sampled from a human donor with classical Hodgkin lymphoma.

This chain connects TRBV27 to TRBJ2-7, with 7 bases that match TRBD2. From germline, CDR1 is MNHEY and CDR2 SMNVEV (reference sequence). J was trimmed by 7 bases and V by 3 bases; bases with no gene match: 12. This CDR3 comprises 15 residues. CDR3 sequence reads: CASSFGGLAGEEQYF. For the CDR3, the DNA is TGTGCCAGCAGTTTTGGCGGTTTGGCGGGAGAGGAGCAGTACTTC.

CDR3 nucleotides: TGTGCCAGCAGCTTTGTGATAGCGGGAGTACTCGAGCAGTACTTC. As protein: CASSFVIAGVLEQYF. This chain connects TRBV5-4 to TRBJ2-7, with TRBD2 identical over 9 bases. From germline, CDR1 is SGHNT and CDR2 YYREEE (reference sequence). V dropped 2 bases and J dropped 6; count of bases not matched to a gene: 9. The CDR3 length is 15 residues.

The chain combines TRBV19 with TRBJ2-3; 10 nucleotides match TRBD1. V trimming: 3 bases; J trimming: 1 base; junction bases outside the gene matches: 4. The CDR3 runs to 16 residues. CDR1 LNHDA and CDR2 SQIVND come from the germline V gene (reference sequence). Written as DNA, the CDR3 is TGTGCCAGTAGTATGTCAGGGACAGGGGGCACAGATACGCAGTATTTT. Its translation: CASSMSGTGGTDTQYF.

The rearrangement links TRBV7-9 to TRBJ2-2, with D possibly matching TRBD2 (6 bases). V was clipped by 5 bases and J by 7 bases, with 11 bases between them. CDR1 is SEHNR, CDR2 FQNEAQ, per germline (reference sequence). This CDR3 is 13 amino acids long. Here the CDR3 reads CASSPGLHGELFF. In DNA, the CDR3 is TGTGCCAGCAGCCCGGGACTCCACGGGGAGCTGTTTTTT.

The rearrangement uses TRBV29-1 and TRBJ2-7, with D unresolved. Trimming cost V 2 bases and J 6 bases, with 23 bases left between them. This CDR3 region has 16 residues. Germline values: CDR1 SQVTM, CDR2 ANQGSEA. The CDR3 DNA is TGCAGCGTTGAATTGGGTTTGTCAGATGGGTGGGTCGAGCAGTACTTC. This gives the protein CSVELGLSDGWVEQYF.

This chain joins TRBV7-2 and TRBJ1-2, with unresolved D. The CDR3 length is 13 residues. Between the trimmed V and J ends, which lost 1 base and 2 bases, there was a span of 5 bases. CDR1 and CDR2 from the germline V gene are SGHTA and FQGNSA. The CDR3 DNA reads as TGTGCCAGCAGCTTAGTGGGGAACTATGGCTACACCTTC. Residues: CASSLVGNYGYTF.

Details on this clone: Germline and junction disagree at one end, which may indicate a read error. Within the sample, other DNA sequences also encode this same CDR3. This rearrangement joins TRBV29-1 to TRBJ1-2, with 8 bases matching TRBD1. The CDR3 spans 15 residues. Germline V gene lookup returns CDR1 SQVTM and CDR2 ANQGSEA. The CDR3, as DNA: TGCAGCGCCAGGGACCCCGGGACAGGCAGCTATGGTTACACCTTC. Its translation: CSARDPGTGSYGYTF.

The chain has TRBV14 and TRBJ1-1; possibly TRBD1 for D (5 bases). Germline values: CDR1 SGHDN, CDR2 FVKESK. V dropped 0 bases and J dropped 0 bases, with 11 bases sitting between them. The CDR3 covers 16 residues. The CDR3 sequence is CASSQDGGVMNTEAFF. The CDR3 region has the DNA TGTGCCAGCAGCCAAGATGGGGGGGTCATGAACACTGAAGCTTTCTTT.

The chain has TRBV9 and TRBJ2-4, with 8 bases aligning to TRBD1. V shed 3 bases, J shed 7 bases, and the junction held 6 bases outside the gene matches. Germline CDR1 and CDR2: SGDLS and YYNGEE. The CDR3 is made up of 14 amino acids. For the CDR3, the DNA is TGTGCCAGCAGCGGAATACAGGGGGATAACATTCAGTACTTC. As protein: CASSGIQGDNIQYF.

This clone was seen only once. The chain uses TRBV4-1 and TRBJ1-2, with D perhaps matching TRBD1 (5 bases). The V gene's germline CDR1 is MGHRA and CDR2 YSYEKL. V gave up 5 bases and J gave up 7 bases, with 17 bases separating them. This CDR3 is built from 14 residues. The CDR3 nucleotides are TGCGCCAGCAGCTTGGGACTAGGTCGGCGTGGCTACACCTTC. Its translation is CASSLGLGRRGYTF.

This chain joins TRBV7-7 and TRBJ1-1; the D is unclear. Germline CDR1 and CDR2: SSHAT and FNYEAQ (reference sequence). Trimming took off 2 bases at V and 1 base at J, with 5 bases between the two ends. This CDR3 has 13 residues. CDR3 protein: CASSLSGNTEAFF. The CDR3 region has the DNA TGTGCCAGCAGCTTATCAGGGAACACTGAAGCTTTCTTT.

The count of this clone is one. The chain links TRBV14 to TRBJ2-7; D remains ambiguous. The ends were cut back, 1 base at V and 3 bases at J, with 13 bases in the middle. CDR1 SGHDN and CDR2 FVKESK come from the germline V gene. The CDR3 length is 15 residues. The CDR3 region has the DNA TGTGCCAGCAGCCAAGTATCTGGGATAGGCTACGAGCAGTACTTC. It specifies CASSQVSGIGYEQYF.